Sequencing of this T cell receptor (beta chain) was carried out in a study of long-term antiretroviral therapy in people with HIV. Germline V lookup: CDR1 PRHDT, CDR2 FYEKMQ (reference sequence). J gave up 0 bases and V 7 bases, and 8 bases lay outside the gene matches. There are 15 residues in the CDR3. Per donor, at least one pre-ART and at least two post-ART PBMC samples were obtained. Overall study findings and caveats: Repertoires looked antigen-experienced, with only a slight naive shift after ART. Every time point showed a repertoire led by clones expanded before ART.

Version v3.0 of the immunoSEQ assay was performed at survey level. Produced via immunoSEQ multiplex PCR; TCRdb's table is partial and in-frame only. The repertoire includes tens of thousands of clones, 85% to 90% of them detected once, and around 7.8% sits in the top ten. A note on this clone: No antigen is known for it.

This clonotype was sampled from a woman in her twenties or thirties with HIV. This rearrangement joins TRBV13 to TRBJ2-7; 8 bases align to TRBD1. Sequenced here: unsorted PBMCs, sampled 1.8 years before starting antiretroviral therapy. The CDR3 nucleotides read TGTGCCAGCAACTCGCGGACAGGGAGCTCCTACGAGCAGTACTTC. Its translation: CASNSRTGSSYEQYF.